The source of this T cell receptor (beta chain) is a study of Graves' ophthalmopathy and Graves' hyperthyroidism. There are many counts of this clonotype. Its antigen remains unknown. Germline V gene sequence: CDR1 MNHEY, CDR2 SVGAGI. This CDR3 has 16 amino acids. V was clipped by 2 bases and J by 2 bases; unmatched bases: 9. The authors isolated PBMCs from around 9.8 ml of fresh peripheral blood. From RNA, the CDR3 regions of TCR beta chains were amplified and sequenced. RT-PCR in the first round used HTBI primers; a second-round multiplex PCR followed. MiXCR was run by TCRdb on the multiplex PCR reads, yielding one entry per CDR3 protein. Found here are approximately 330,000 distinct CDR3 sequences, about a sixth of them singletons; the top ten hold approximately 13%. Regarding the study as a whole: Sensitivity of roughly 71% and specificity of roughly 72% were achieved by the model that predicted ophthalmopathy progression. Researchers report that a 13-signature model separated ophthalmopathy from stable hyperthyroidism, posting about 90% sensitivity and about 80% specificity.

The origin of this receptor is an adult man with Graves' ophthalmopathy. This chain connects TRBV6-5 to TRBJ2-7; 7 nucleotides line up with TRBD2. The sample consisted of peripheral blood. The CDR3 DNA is TGTGCCAGCAGTTACGTTTTAACGGGAGGTCCCTACGAGCAGTACTTC. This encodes CASSYVLTGGPYEQYF.